The present TCR beta chain was sequenced within a study of T-cell reconstitution after alpha-beta-depleted transplantation in children. Germline CDR1 is SGHRS and CDR2 is YFSETQ. This CDR3 is built from 15 residues. V dropped 3 bases and J dropped 7 bases, with 19 bases sitting between them. The TCRbeta library was prepared with unique molecular identifiers. TCRdb processed the PCR reads anew with MiXCR; each CDR3 protein has one entry. The data hold 150,000 to 200,000 distinct CDR3 sequences, with more than 6.5% observed a single time. V and J are TRBV5-1 and TRBJ2-5, with D possibly matching TRBD1 (6 bases). The starting material was PBMCs from the stem cell graft donor, obtained from the stem cell graft. This clonotype was obtained from a human donor who donated a stem cell graft to a child with Wiskott-Aldrich syndrome. The CDR3 region has the DNA TGCGCCAGCAGCTCATTGGTACAGGGTGGAGGGACCCAGTACTTC. Translation: CASSSLVQGGGTQYF.